The rows below give T cell receptor beta chains drawn from one sample of a study of a mutant IDH1 vaccine in newly diagnosed glioma. The data were produced by immunoSEQ multiplex PCR, yet TCRdb's version contains in-frame clones alone and is incomplete. The data contain 85,000 to 100,000 clones, about four fifths of them singletons. The sample here was PBMCs, taken from a glioma patient treated with radiotherapy, temozolomide or both. The origin of the receptors is a man aged 40-49 years with glioma. Both conserved end residues are part of each CDR3.

>TRBJ2-7|TRBV18
CASSPGGEPILREQYF
>TRBJ1-2|TRBV5-4
CASSSGRDRGLGYTF
>TRBJ2-3|TRBV18
CASSAAWSGLRTDTQYF
>TRBJ1-5|TRBV28
CASNWGWPDQPQHF
>TRBJ2-4|TRBV27
CASTTTSRDSGRIQYF
>TRBJ2-3|TRBV29-1
CSVELKLAGGADTQYF
>TRBJ2-7|TRBV25-1
CASSAGTAYEQYF
>TRBJ2-1|TRBV7-6
CASSREGPAGGYNEQFF
>TRBJ2-7|TRBV19
CATTDGYEQYF
>TRBJ1-4|TRBV18
CASSDREPFATNEKLFF
>TRBJ1-6|TRBV5-1
CASSLGTGGTSSYNSPLHF
>TRBJ2-7|TRBV5-1
CASSPTTSGRSYEQYF
>TRBJ2-1|TRBV10-3
CASTQGLAGNNEQFF
>TRBJ2-2|TRBV5-4
CASSAPVGGSTAGELFF
>TRBJ2-1|TRBV25-1
CASSEPRGFYNEQFF
>TRBJ1-5|TRBV23-1
CASSHPGTGVRYSNQPQHF
>TRBJ2-1|TRBV7-2
CASSPDRLYNEQFF
>TRBJ1-3|TRBV6-5
CASSYKSAGNTIYF
>TRBJ2-4|TRBV30
CAWSAGVLSSLAKNIQYF
>TRBJ2-7|TRBV7-2
CASSLTRSSYEQYF
>TRBJ2-2|TRBV7-7
CASSFMTSGGPVAGELFF
>TRBJ2-7|TRBV25-1
CASSEHSGGAREQYF
>TRBJ1-2|TRBV6-5
CASCRTGAVHGYTF
>TRBJ2-3|TRBV6-6
CASRPLVRPDTDTQYF
>TRBJ2-7|TRBV15
CATSVQSSYEQYF
>TRBJ2-1|TRBV29-1
CSVEDPRRSSYNEQFF
>TRBJ2-7|TRBV7-2
CASSQAGTTSYEQYF
>TRBJ1-1|TRBV7-2
CASSRTGNTEAFF
>TRBJ2-5|TRBV5-4
CASSLPTGFSETQYF
>TRBJ2-7|TRBV27
CATKSTGLLSEQYF
>TRBJ2-5|TRBV30
CAWSVSRETQYF
>TRBJ2-7|TRBV5-1
CASSLRDPLYEQYF
>TRBJ2-1|TRBV7-8
CASSLVSRDRVSSYNEQFF
>TRBJ2-1|TRBV19
CASSIPSGNYNEQFF
>TRBJ2-6|TRBV10-3
CAIGRGSSGANVLTF
>TRBJ2-5|TRBV7-2
CASSLSASETQYF
>TRBJ2-1|TRBV14
CASSQQFKSSYNEQFF
>TRBJ2-7|TRBV27
CASSLLTQGSYEQYF
>TRBJ2-7|TRBV7-9
CASSQATAGGTYEQYF
>TRBJ1-1|TRBV28
CASSPWTGRNTEAFF
>TRBJ1-1|TRBV15
CATTLGREVAFF
>TRBJ2-1|TRBV4-2
CASSQGGSVSYNEQFF
>TRBJ2-1|TRBV6-4
CASSAKGGSYNEQFF
>TRBJ2-7|TRBV7-9
CASSLVAGITYEQYF
>TRBJ2-3|TRBV5-5
CASSLYTGTDTQYF
>TRBJ1-1|TRBV4-2
CASSQSENTEAFF
>TRBJ2-1|TRBV6-6
CASSLRTRQDNEQFF
>TRBJ2-5|TRBV5-1
CASSLDAASSYAQYF
>TRBJ1-1|TRBV13
CASSLPTGQPNTEAFF
>TRBJ2-2|TRBV5-5
CASSLLDRAPTGELFF
>TRBJ2-2|TRBV18
CASSPLAGTRGGELFF
>TRBJ1-1|TRBV11-3
CASQGRMNTEAFF
>TRBJ2-7|TRBV11-3
CASSHRTGTGVDEQYF
>TRBJ2-7|TRBV27
CASNPGGAREQYF
>TRBJ2-5|TRBV5-4
CASSLKGEETQYF
>TRBJ1-1|TRBV5-6
CASSLEGRAEAFF
>TRBJ2-1|TRBV6-4
CASSVPGTSGSTYYNEQFF
>TRBJ1-1|TRBV29-1
CSFSGQGNTEAFF
>TRBJ2-6|TRBV5-5
CASSLVLSGANVLTF
>TRBJ1-2|TRBV9
CASSVEAGGGDYGYTF